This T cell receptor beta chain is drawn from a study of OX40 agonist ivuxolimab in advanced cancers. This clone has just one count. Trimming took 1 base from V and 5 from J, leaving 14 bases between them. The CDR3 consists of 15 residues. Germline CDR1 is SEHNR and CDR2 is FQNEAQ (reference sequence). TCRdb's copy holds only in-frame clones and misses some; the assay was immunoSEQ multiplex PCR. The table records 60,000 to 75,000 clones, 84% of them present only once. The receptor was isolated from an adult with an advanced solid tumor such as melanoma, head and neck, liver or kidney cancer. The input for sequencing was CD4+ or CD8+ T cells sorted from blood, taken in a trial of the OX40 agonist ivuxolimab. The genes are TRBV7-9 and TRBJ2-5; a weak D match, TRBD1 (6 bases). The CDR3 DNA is TGTGCCAGCAGCTTAGGAGGGGGAGCCGTGGAGACCCAGTACTTC. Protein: CASSLGGGAVETQYF.